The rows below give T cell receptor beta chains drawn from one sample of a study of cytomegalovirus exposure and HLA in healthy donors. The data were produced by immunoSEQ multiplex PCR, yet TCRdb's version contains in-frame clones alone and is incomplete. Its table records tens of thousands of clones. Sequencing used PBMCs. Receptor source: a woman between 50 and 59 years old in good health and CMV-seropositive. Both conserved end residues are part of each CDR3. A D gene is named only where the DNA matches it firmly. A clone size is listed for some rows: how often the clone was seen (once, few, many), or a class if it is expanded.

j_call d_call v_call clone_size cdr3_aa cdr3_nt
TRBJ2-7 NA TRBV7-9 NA CASSTSRGIYEQYF TGTGCCAGCAGCACATCCAGGGGTATCTACGAGCAGTACTTC
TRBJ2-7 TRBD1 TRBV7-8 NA CASSLERTGKSSYEQYF TGTGCCAGCAGCTTAGAGAGGACAGGGAAGAGCTCCTACGAGCAGTACTTC
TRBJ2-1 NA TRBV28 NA CASRLGYNEQFF TGTGCCAGCAGGCTAGGTTACAATGAGCAGTTCTTC
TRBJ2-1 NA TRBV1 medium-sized CTSSQEEGGYNEQFF TGCACCAGCAGCCAAGAAGAGGGCGGCTACAATGAGCAGTTCTTC
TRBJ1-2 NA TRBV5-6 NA CASSSLPIRTDGGTF TGTGCCAGCAGCTCATTACCAATACGAACGGACGGAGGGACCTTC
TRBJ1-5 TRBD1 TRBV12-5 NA CASGLALSGTGVYSNQPQHF TGTGCTAGTGGTTTGGCCCTTTCCGGGACAGGGGTTTATAGCAATCAGCCCCAGCATTTT
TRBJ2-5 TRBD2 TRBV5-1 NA CASSRLAGSETQYF TGCGCCAGCAGCCGACTAGCGGGATCTGAGACCCAGTACTTC
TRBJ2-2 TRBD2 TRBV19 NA CASSFTLAGGPGELFF TGTGCCAGTAGTTTCACCCTAGCGGGAGGGCCCGGGGAGCTGTTTTTT
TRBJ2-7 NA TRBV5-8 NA CASSLVTLSYEQYF TGTGCCAGCAGCTTGGTGACTTTATCCTACGAGCAGTACTTC
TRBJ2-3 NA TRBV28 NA CASSSQFAQYF TGTGCCAGCAGTTCCCAGTTCGCGCAGTATTTT
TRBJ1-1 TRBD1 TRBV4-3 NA CASSQLGTDTEAFF TGCGCCAGCAGCCAACTCGGGACAGACACTGAAGCTTTCTTT